The 19 T cell receptor beta chains given below trace back to one sample, sequenced in a study of blood T cell repertoires in COVID-19. Sequencing was performed with immunoSEQ multiplex PCR; in TCRdb, only in-frame clones are kept and a portion is missing. The repertoire includes 200,000 to 250,000 clones, approximately 86% of them detected once, and more than 8.5% sits in the top ten. Sample: peripheral blood. Every receptor here comes from a woman in her 50s with COVID-19, enrolled during active disease.

This clone occurred once. The CDR3: CSALTGGGYGYTF. The CDR3 DNA sequence: TGCAGCGCTCTGACAGGGGGTGGCTATGGCTACACCTTC. This chain links TRBV29-1 with TRBJ1-2; 9 bases line up with TRBD1. Germline lookup yields CDR1 SQVTM and CDR2 ANQGSEA. V trimming: 7 bases; J trimming: 4 bases; junction bases outside the gene matches: 7. The CDR3 extends over 13 amino acids.

Here the CDR3 reads CSATLRAEAFF. Written as DNA, the CDR3 is TGCAGTGCCACTCTCAGGGCTGAAGCTTTCTTT. This chain uses TRBV20-1 with TRBJ1-1, with D tentatively TRBD1 (5 bases). CDR1 is DFQATT and CDR2 is SNEGSKA in the germline V gene (reference sequence). Trimming pared 6 bases from V and 6 bases from J, leaving 11 bases between. This CDR3 region has 11 residues.

Comments on this clone: No conserved phenylalanine or tryptophan ends this CDR3, so it is likely a read error. Because the CDR3's place on the DNA is in doubt, the DNA is left out and the CDR3 is given as listed by TCRdb. The chain joins TRBV2 to TRBJ2-7; no check of the table's D call, TRBD2, against the DNA was made. In germline, CDR1 is SNHLY, CDR2 FYNNEI. The CDR3 numbers 13 amino acids, ends counted. This CDR3 is CASTSTIVYGLAQ.

This clone was observed a few times. The chain couples TRBV3-1 (or the pseudogene TRBV3-2) to TRBJ2-5, with a possible D match to TRBD2 (6 bases). Germline assignment: CDR1 LGHDT and CDR2 YNNKEL (reference sequence). CDR3 length equals 15 residues. Trimming pared 3 bases from V and 4 bases from J, leaving 15 bases between. DNA of the CDR3: TGTGCCAGCAGCCATCGAAGACTAGTAGGAGAGACCCAGTACTTC. Its translation: CASSHRRLVGETQYF.

The chain is built from TRBV6-5 and TRBJ1-6; 9 nucleotides align to TRBD1. V shed 6 bases and J 9 bases; nucleotides not matched to a gene: 6. The CDR3 covers 14 residues. Germline V gene lookup returns CDR1 MNHEY and CDR2 SVGAGI. For the CDR3, the DNA is TGTGCCAGCAGCGCCGGGACAGGGAGTTCACCCCTCCACTTT. This codes for CASSAGTGSSPLHF.

The rearrangement joins TRBV5-4 to TRBJ2-6; D is undetermined. V was trimmed by 4 bases and J by 0 bases, leaving 20 bases between them. This CDR3 comprises 19 residues. Per the germline V gene, CDR1 is SGHNT and CDR2 is YYREEE (reference sequence). The DNA of the CDR3 is TGTGCCAGCAGCCCCTTAACTTACCCCTCTGTCTCTGGGGCCAACGTCCTGACTTTC. Amino acid sequence: CASSPLTYPSVSGANVLTF.

Here the CDR3 DNA reads TGTGCCAGTAGTCCTTGGGACAGATCTGGAGAAAAACTGTTTTTT. It yields the protein CASSPWDRSGEKLFF. The chain carries TRBV19 and TRBJ1-4, with TRBD1 matching 7 bases. The CDR3 loop spans 15 amino acids. V was clipped by 5 bases and J by 8 bases; unmatched bases: 11. Germline assignment: CDR1 LNHDA and CDR2 SQIVND (reference sequence).

The genes are TRBV6-1 and TRBJ2-5, with unresolved D. The CDR3 spans 15 residues. Deletions cut 1 base from V and 1 base from J, with 10 bases between. Germline CDR1 MNHNS, CDR2 SASEGT. The CDR3 loop reads CASSEGAQAQETQYF. DNA of the CDR3: TGTGCCAGCAGTGAAGGGGCGCAGGCCCAAGAGACCCAGTACTTC.

V usage is TRBV11-2 and J usage is TRBJ1-4; 10 bases are a match to TRBD1. Looked up from germline, CDR1 is SGHAT and CDR2 is FQNNGV. V gave up 6 bases and J gave up 8 bases; unmatched junction bases: 6. This CDR3 spans 14 amino acids. The CDR3 spells CASRFGGQGEKLFF. The CDR3 DNA reads TGTGCCAGCAGATTTGGGGGACAGGGGGAAAAACTGTTTTTT. Using reference TRBV11-2 and TRBJ1-4 for the parts outside the CDR3, the full variable domain is EAGVAQSPRYKIIEKRQSVAFWCNPISGHATLYWYQQILGQGPKLLIQFQNNGVVDDSQLPKDRFSAERLKGVDSTLKIQPAKLEDSAVYLCASRFGGQGEKLFFGSGTQLSVL.

The genes are TRBV20-1 and TRBJ2-4; 14 bases are shared with TRBD2. This CDR3 has 19 residues. Germline trimming cut 3 bases from V and 0 bases from J; bases unmatched to any gene: 10. Germline CDR1 is DFQATT and CDR2 is SNEGSKA (reference sequence). The CDR3 nucleotides read TGCAGTGCTAGTCCCCCGGGACTAGCGGGGGCGCTAGCCAAAAACATTCAGTACTTC. This translates into CSASPPGLAGALAKNIQYF.

The CDR3 sequence: CASSPTGGWAFF. The CDR3 DNA reads as TGTGCCAGCAGTCCGACAGGGGGCTGGGCTTTCTTT. The J gene is TRBJ1-1, the V gene TRBV6-5; 10 positions agree with TRBD1. The CDR3 runs to 12 residues. The V gene end was trimmed by 5 bases and the J gene end by 11 bases; junction bases not matched to a gene: 5. Germline assignment: CDR1 MNHEY and CDR2 SVGAGI.

The chain carries TRBV11-2 and TRBJ1-2; D not certain. V was trimmed by 5 bases and J by 2 bases, leaving 9 bases between them. CDR3 length equals 13 residues. Germline CDR1 SGHAT, CDR2 FQNNGV. The CDR3: CASSRTENYGYTF. CDR3 bases: TGTGCCAGCAGCCGGACTGAAAACTATGGCTACACCTTC.

The CDR3: CSVEDPRTGGYEQYF. In nucleotides, the CDR3 is TGCAGCGTTGAAGATCCCCGGACAGGGGGCTACGAGCAGTACTTC. The rearrangement uses TRBV29-1 and TRBJ2-7, with TRBD1 identical over 10 bases. Germline V gene data show CDR1 as SQVTM and CDR2 as ANQGSEA. After removal of 0 bases from V and 3 bases from J, the junction contained 5 bases not matched to a gene. CDR3 size: 15 residues.

This sequence joins TRBV2 and TRBJ2-2, with a tentative D call TRBD1 (6 bases). In germline, CDR1 is SNHLY, CDR2 FYNNEI. V was clipped by 5 bases and J by 4 bases, with 14 bases between them. The CDR3 runs to 15 residues. The CDR3 DNA is TGTGCCAGCAGTCTTTCAGGGGAAGGCACCGGGGAGCTGTTTTTT. This codes for CASSLSGEGTGELFF.

The chain has TRBV5-1 and TRBJ2-1; tentative D call: TRBD1 (6 bases). Trimming took off 3 bases at V and 2 bases at J, with 12 bases between the two ends. Germline CDR1 is SGHRS and CDR2 is YFSETQ. The length of the CDR3 is 15 residues. The CDR3 is CASSSGTLAYNEQFF. The CDR3 DNA follows: TGCGCCAGCAGCTCCGGGACATTGGCCTACAATGAGCAGTTCTTC.

This clone came up many times. This rearrangement joins TRBV10-1 to TRBJ1-5; D possibly corresponds to TRBD1 (6 bases). Germline loops: CDR1 WNHNN, CDR2 SYGVQD (reference sequence). Between the trimmed V and J ends, which lost 3 bases and 6 bases, there was a span of 6 bases. The CDR3 is made up of 12 amino acids. The CDR3 sequence: CASSEGGQPQHF. Here the CDR3 DNA reads TGCGCCAGCAGTGAAGGGGGTCAGCCCCAGCATTTT.

The genes are TRBV10-1 and TRBJ2-7; 12 bases match TRBD2. The CDR3 sequence is 17 residues long. Germline CDR1 is WNHNN and CDR2 is SYGVQD (reference sequence). V trimming: 4 bases; J trimming: 6 bases; junction bases outside the gene matches: 13. The CDR3 region has the DNA TGCGCCAGCAGTGGAGGGCTAGCGGGGGGGCCGGCGGGCGAGCAGTACTTC. Amino acid sequence: CASSGGLAGGPAGEQYF.

V is TRBV19 and J is TRBJ1-5; 8 positions agree with TRBD1. V shed 5 bases and J 4 bases; nucleotides not matched to a gene: 4. The germline CDR1 and CDR2 sequences are LNHDA and SQIVND (reference sequence). The CDR3 totals 14 residues. CDR3 sequence: CASSSDRGNQPQHF. CDR3 coding DNA: TGTGCCAGTAGTTCCGACAGGGGAAATCAGCCCCAGCATTTT. Together with reference TRBV19 and TRBJ1-5, the CDR3 gives the full variable domain: DGGITQSPKYLFRKEGQNVTLSCEQNLNHDAMYWYRQDPGQGLRLIYYSQIVNDFQKGDIAEGYSVSREKKESFPLTVTSAQKNPTAFYLCASSSDRGNQPQHFGDGTRLSIL.

The chain recombines TRBV24-1 with TRBJ1-2, with TRBD1 matching 8 bases. The CDR3 extends over 14 amino acids. Germline V gene data show CDR1 as KGHDR and CDR2 as SFDVKD. V gave up 4 bases and J gave up 4 bases; unmatched junction bases: 4. CDR3 sequence: CATSDRGLGYGYTF. The DNA of the CDR3 is TGTGCCACCAGTGACAGGGGGCTGGGCTATGGCTACACCTTC.